This TCR beta chain was obtained from a study of blood T cell repertoires in COVID-19. Study-level information: Sample material is recorded as cDNA or gDNA derived from T cells, B-cell-depleted T cells, or PBMCs.

How the authors handled the data: The authors estimated nucleated cell counts from reference gene primer amplification. Repertoires were generated with immunoSEQ multiplex PCR, while TCRdb's copy carries only in-frame clones and drops some. That table gives V, J and clone size, and the DNA gave D and trimming. This table holds some 150,000 clones, 88% found once. The CDR3 extends over 16 amino acids. Trimming cost V 3 bases and J 5 bases; bases outside gene matches: 10. The germline CDR1 and CDR2 sequences are SEHNR and FQNEAQ (reference sequence). Researchers sorted participants into cohorts using their self-reported clinical history.

The clonotype comes from a woman in her thirties with acute COVID-19. Sequencing was performed on PBMCs or T cells enriched from blood (not recorded which). The chain joins TRBV7-9 to TRBJ2-1, with TRBD2 matching 7 bases. CDR3 in amino acids: CASSFSTREYDNEQFF. The DNA for the CDR3 is TGTGCCAGCAGCTTTTCCACGCGGGAGTACGACAATGAGCAGTTCTTC.